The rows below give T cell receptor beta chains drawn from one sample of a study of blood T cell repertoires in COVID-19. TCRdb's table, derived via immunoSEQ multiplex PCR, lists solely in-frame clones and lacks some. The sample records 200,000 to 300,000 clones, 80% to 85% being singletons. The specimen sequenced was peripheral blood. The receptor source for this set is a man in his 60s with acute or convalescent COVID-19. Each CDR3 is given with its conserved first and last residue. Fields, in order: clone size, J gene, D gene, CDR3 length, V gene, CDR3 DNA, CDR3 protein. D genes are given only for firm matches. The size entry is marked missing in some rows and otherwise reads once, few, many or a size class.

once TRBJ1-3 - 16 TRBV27 TGTGCCAGCAGCCTAATGTCAGGCACCTCTGGAAACACCATATATTTT CASSLMSGTSGNTIYF
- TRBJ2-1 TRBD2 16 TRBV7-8 TGTGCCAGCAGCTTATCTGGGACTAGCGAATACAATGAGCAGTTCTTC CASSLSGTSEYNEQFF
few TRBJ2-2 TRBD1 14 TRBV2 TGTGCCAGCAGACAGGGGGCGAACACCGGGGAGCTGTTTTTT CASRQGANTGELFF
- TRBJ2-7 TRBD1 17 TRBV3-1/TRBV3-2 TGTGCCAGCAGCCCCCCCCCTGGACAGGGTGGGCCCTACGAGCAGTACTTC CASSPPPGQGGPYEQYF
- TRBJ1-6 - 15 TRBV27 TGTGCCAGCAGTTTATTAGGGGGTGGTAATTCACCCCTCCACTTT CASSLLGGGNSPLHF
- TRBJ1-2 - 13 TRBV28 TGTGCCAGCAGCCCCGGGGGTCCTTATGGCTACACCTTC CASSPGGPYGYTF
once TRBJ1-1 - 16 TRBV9 TGTGCCAGCAGCGCCCCACGCGCGGGCGTGAACACTGAAGCTTTCTTT CASSAPRAGVNTEAFF
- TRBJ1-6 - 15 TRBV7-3 TGTGCCAGCAGCGCATCGGGACATGCAGGTTCACCCCTCCACTTT CASSASGHAGSPLHF
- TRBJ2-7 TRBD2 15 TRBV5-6 TGTGCCAGCAGCGCGGGACTAGCGTATTACTACGAGCAGTACTTC CASSAGLAYYYEQYF
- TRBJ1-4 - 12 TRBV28 TGTGCCAGTACAGGATTCGGTGAAAAACTGTTTTTT CASTGFGEKLFF
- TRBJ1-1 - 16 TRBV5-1 TGCGCCAGCAGCTTGGCGTCGTCAGGTACGACCACTGAAGCTTTCTTT CASSLASSGTTTEAFF
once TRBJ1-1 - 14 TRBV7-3 TGTGCCAGCAGCTTAATGGGGCTCCACACTGAAGCTTTCTTT CASSLMGLHTEAFF
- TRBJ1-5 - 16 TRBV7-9 TGTGCCAGCAGCTTAGGTCAACAAGTTGGCAATCAGCCCCAGCATTTT CASSLGQQVGNQPQHF
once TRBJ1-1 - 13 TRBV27 TGTGCCAGCAGTTTAACTTCCCGGACTGAAGCTTTCTTT CASSLTSRTEAFF
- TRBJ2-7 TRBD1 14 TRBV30 TGTGCCTGGAGCGGGACAGGCTACTCCTACGAGCAGTACTTC CAWSGTGYSYEQYF
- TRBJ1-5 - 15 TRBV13 TGTGCCAGCAGCTTAGGAGGGGTTAGCAATCAGCCCCAGCATTTT CASSLGGVSNQPQHF
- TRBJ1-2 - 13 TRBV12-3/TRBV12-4 TGTGCCAGCAGTGAGACAGACCACTATGGCTACACCTTC CASSETDHYGYTF
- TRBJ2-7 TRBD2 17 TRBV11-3 TGTGCCAGCAGCTTAGGGCACGGGACTAGCGGGAGTGGCGAGCAGTACTTC CASSLGHGTSGSGEQYF
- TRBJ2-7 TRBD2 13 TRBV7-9 TGTGCCAGCACCTCTGGGGCTAGCGGGGAGCAGTACTTC CASTSGASGEQYF
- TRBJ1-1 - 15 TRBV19 TGTGCCAGTAGTACTCGACAGGAAATGAACACTGAAGCTTTCTTT CASSTRQEMNTEAFF
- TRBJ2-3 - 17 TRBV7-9 TGTGCCAGCAGCTTATCGGACAGAATGGCCGACACAGATACGCAGTATTTT CASSLSDRMADTDTQYF
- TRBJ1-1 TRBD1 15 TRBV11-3 TGTGCCAGCAGCCCCCGGACAGGGTCGAACACTGAAGCTTTCTTT CASSPRTGSNTEAFF
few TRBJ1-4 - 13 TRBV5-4 TGTGCCAGCAGCTGGGACATCTCTGAAAAACTGTTTTTT CASSWDISEKLFF
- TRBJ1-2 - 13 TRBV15 TGTGCCACCAGCAGAGGGGGGGGCTATGGCTACACCTTC CATSRGGGYGYTF
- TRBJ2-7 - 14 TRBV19 TGTGCCAGTAGTATCAGGGGGGACGCGACCGAGCAGTACTTC CASSIRGDATEQYF
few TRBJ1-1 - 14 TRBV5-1 TGCGCCAGCAGCTTGGGGCCGCTGAACACTGAAGCTTTCTTT CASSLGPLNTEAFF
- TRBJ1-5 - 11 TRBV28 TGTGCCAGCAGTTTATATTGGGAGCAGCATTTT CASSLYWEQHF
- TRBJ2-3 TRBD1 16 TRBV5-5 TGTGCCAGCAGCTTGGAGGACAGGGTGGGGGCAGATACGCAGTATTTT CASSLEDRVGADTQYF
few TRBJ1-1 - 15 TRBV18 TGTGCCAGCTCACCAGGACAGCGAATGAACACTGAAGCTTTCTTT CASSPGQRMNTEAFF
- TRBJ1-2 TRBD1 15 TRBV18 TGTGCCAGCTCACCGCCCGTGACAGGGGAACATGGCTACACCTTC CASSPPVTGEHGYTF
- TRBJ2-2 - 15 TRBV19 TGTGCCAGTAAATGGGGCGGCGGGAACACCGGGGAGCTGTTTTTT CASKWGGGNTGELFF
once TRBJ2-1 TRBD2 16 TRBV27 TGTGCCAGCAGTCCCTCAGCGGGACCCCGTATTAATGAGCAGTTCTTC CASSPSAGPRINEQFF
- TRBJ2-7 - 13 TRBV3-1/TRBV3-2 TGTGCCAGCAGCCTTTCCGGGGTCGGGGAGCAGTACTTC CASSLSGVGEQYF
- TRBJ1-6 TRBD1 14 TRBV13 TGTGCCAGCAGCTCCGGGACAGAGAATTCACCCCTCCACTTT CASSSGTENSPLHF
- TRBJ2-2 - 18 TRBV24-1 TGTGCCACCAGTGGATCCCCTTCCAGGCTTGGGAGAACCGGGGAGCTGTTTTTT CATSGSPSRLGRTGELFF
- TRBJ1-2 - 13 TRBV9 TGTGCCAGCAGCGTCGACAATAACTATGGCTACACCTTC CASSVDNNYGYTF
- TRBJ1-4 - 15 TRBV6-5 TGTGCCAGCAGTTCCCCCGGGGGATCTAATGAAAAACTGTTTTTT CASSSPGGSNEKLFF
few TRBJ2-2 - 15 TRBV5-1 TGCGCCAGCAGCTCCGGTACAGCGAACACCGGGGAGCTGTTTTTT CASSSGTANTGELFF
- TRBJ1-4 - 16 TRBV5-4 TGTGCCAGCAGCTTCGAGCCAGGACATCAGAATGAAAAACTGTTTTTT CASSFEPGHQNEKLFF
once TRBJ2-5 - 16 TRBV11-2 TGTGCCAGCAGCTTAGAGGGGGCCCCTAGCGGCGAGACCCAGTACTTC CASSLEGAPSGETQYF
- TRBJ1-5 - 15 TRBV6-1 TGTGCCAGCAGTGATTTAACTACGCACGATCAGCCCCAGCATTTT CASSDLTTHDQPQHF
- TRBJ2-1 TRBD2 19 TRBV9 TGTGCCAGCAGCGTAGACCTAGCGGGTCACGGCACTTCCTACAATGAGCAGTTCTTC CASSVDLAGHGTSYNEQFF
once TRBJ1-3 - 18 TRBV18 TGTGCCAGCGCATTGCAGCCACTCGGACAGCTCGGTGGAAACACCATATATTTT CASALQPLGQLGGNTIYF
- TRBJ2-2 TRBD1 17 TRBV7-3 TGTGCCAGCAGCTTAACTAGGGACAGGGGGAAGTCCGGGGAGCTGTTTTTT CASSLTRDRGKSGELFF